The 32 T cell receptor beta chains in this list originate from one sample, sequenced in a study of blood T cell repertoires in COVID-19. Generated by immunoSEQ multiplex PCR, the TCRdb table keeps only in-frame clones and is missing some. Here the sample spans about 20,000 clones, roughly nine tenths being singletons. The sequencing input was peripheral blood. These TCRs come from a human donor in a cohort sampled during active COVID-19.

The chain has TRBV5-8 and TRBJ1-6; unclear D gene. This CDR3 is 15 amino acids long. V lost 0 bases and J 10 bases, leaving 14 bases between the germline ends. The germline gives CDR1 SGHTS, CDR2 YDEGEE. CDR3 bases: TGTGCCAGCAGCTTGGGCGGTACGAGGGCCTCACCCCTCCACTTT. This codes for CASSLGGTRASPLHF.

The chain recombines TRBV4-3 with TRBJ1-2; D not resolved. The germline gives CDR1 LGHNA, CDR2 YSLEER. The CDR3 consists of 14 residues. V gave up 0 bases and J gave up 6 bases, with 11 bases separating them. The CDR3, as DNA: TGCGCCAGCAGCCAAGATAGGAGAAGCAATGGCTACACCTTC. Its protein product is CASSQDRRSNGYTF.

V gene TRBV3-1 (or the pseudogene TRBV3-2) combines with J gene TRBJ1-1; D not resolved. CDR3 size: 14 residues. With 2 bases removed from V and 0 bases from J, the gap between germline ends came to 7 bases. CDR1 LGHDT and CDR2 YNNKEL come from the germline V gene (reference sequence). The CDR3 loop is CASSQRQVNTEAFF. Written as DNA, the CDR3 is TGTGCCAGCAGCCAACGACAAGTGAACACTGAAGCTTTCTTT.

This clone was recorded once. The CDR3 nucleotides are TGTGCCAGCAGTGAAGGACAGCAGAACACAGATACGCAGTATTTT. Translation: CASSEGQQNTDTQYF. This rearrangement joins TRBV6-1 to TRBJ2-3, with D possibly TRBD1 on 5 matching bases. The CDR3 runs to 15 residues. CDR1 MNHNS and CDR2 SASEGT come from the germline V gene. The V and J ends lost 1 base and 2 bases respectively, with 10 bases between them.

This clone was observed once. DNA of the CDR3: TGTGCCAGCTCTTCGGTTGGTGGGAGCTCCTACAATGAGCAGTTCTTC. Protein sequence: CASSSVGGSSYNEQFF. The rearrangement uses TRBV18 and TRBJ2-1, with D possibly being TRBD2 (5 bases). This CDR3 spans 16 amino acids. Germline-derived CDR1 and CDR2 are KGHSH and LQKENI. The V end lost 6 bases, the J end lost 0 bases, and 15 bases lay between the germline ends.

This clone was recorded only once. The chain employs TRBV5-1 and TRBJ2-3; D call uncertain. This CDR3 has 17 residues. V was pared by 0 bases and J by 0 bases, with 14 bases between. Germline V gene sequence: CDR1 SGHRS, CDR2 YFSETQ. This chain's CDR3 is CASSLAIAVASTDTQYF. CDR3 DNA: TGCGCCAGCAGCTTGGCCATAGCAGTTGCTAGCACAGATACGCAGTATTTT. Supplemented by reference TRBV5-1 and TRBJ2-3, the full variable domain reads KAGVTQTPRYLIKTRGQQVTLSCSPISGHRSVSWYQQTPGQGLQFLFEYFSETQRNKGNFPGRFSGRQFSNSRSEMNVSTLELGDSALYLCASSLAIAVASTDTQYFGPGTRLTVL.

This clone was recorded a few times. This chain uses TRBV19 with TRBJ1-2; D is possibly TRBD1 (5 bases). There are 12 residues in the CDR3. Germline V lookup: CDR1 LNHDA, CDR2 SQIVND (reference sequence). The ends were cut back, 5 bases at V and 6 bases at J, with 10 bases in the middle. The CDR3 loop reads CASSPGGDGYTF. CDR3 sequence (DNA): TGTGCCAGTAGTCCTGGGGGGGATGGCTACACCTTC.

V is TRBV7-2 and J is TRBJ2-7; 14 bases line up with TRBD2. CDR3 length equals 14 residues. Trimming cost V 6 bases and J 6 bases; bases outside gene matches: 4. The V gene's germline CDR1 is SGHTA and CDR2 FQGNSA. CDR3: CASSRLAGGSEQYV. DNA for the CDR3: TGTGCCAGCAGTAGACTAGCGGGAGGGAGCGAGCAGTACGTC.

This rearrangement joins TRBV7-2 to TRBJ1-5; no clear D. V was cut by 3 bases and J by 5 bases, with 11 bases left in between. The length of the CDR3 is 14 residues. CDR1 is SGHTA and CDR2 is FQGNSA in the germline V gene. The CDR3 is CASSFPGIHQPQHF. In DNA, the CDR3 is TGTGCCAGCAGCTTCCCAGGTATTCATCAGCCCCAGCATTTT. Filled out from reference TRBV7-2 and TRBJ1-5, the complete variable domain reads GAGVSQSPSNKVTEKGKDVELRCDPISGHTALYWYRQSLGQGLEFLIYFQGNSAPDKSGLPSDRFSAERTGGSVSTLTIQRTQQEDSAVYLCASSFPGIHQPQHFGDGTRLSIL.

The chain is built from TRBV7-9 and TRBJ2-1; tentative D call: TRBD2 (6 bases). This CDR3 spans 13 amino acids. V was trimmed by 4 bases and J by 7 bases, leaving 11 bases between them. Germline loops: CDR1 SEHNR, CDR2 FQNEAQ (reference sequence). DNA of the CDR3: TGTGCCAGCAGCTATCGGAGGGCGAATGAGCAGTTCTTC. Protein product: CASSYRRANEQFF.

This CDR3 is CASTMAGTEAFF. CDR3 nucleotides: TGTGCCAGCACGATGGCGGGGACTGAAGCTTTCTTT. The chain joins TRBV11-3 to TRBJ1-1, with unresolved D. CDR1 is SGHNT and CDR2 is YENEEA in the germline V gene. V gave up 7 bases and J gave up 5 bases, with 11 bases separating them. The CDR3 extends over 12 amino acids.

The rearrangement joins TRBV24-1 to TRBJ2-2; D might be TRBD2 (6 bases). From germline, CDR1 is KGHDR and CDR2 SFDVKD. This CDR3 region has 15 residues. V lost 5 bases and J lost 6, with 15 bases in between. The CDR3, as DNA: TGTGCCACCAGTGTGGGTAGCGGTTCGGCCGGGGAGCTGTTTTTT. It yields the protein CATSVGSGSAGELFF.

CDR3 residues: CASSADLRMAQYF. Written as DNA, the CDR3 is TGCGCCAGCAGCGCCGATCTGAGGATGGCGCAGTATTTT. The genes are TRBV10-2 and TRBJ2-3; D not resolved. Germline loops: CDR1 WSHSY, CDR2 SAAADI. The CDR3 spans 13 residues. V was trimmed by 6 bases and J by 10 bases, leaving 17 bases between them.

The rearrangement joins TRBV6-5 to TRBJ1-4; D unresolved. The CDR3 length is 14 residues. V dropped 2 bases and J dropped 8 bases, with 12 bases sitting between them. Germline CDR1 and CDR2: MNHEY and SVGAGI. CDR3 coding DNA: TGTGCCAGCAGTTACCTACCCCCCGGGGAAAAACTGTTTTTT. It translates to CASSYLPPGEKLFF.

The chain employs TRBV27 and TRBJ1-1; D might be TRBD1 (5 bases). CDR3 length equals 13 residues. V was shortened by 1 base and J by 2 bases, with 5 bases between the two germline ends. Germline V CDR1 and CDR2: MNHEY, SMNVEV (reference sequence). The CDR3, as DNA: TGTGCCAGCAGTTTATGGGGCAACACTGAAGCTTTCTTT. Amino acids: CASSLWGNTEAFF.

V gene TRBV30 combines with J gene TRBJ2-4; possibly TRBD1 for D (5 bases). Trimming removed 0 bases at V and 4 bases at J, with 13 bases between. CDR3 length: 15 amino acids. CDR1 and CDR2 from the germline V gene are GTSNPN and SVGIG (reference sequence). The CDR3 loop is CAWSVRGRVKNIQYF. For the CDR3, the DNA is TGTGCCTGGAGTGTACGTGGCAGGGTGAAAAACATTCAGTACTTC.

This CDR3 is CASRNEATNEKLFF. The CDR3 DNA reads TGCGCCAGCCGGAATGAGGCAACTAATGAAAAACTGTTTTTT. V and J are TRBV5-1 and TRBJ1-4, with D uncertain. V was clipped by 7 bases and J by 0 bases, with 10 bases between them. CDR3 length equals 14 residues. The germline CDR1 and CDR2 sequences are SGHRS and YFSETQ.

The CDR3 sequence: CASSLTYEQYF. CDR3 coding DNA: TGTGCCAGCAGCCTTACCTACGAGCAGTACTTC. This rearrangement joins TRBV7-2 to TRBJ2-7, with D uncertain. This CDR3 spans 11 amino acids. Trimming stripped 5 bases from V and 2 bases from J, with 4 bases between. CDR1 is SGHTA and CDR2 is FQGNSA in the germline V gene.

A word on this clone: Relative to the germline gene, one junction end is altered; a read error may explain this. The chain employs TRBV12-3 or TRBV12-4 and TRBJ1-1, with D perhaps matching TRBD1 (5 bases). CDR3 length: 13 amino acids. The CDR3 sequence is CASSLPPGSFARF. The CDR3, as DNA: TGTGCCAGCAGTTTACCCCCAGGGTCATTCGCCAGATTT.

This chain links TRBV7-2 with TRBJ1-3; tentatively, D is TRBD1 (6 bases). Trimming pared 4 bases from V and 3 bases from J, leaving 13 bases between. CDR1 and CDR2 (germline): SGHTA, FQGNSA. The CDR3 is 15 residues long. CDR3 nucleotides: TGTGCCAGCAGCTCCAGGGGCGCAGTTGGAAACACCATATATTTT. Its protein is CASSSRGAVGNTIYF. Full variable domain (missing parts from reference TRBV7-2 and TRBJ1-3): GAGVSQSPSNKVTEKGKDVELRCDPISGHTALYWYRQSLGQGLEFLIYFQGNSAPDKSGLPSDRFSAERTGGSVSTLTIQRTQQEDSAVYLCASSSRGAVGNTIYFGEGSWLTVV.

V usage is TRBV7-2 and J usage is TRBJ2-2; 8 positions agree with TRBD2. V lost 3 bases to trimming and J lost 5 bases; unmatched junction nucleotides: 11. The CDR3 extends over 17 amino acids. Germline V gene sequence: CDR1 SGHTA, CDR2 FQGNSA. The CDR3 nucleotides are TGTGCCAGCAGCTTCCCAATCGGGGGGGCCGCTACCGGGGAGCTGTTTTTT. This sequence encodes CASSFPIGGAATGELFF.

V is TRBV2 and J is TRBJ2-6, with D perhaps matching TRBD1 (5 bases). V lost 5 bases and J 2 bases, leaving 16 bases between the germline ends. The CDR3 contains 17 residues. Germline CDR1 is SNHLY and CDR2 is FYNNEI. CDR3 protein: CASSLQGIGAGANVLTF. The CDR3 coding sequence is TGTGCCAGCAGTCTTCAGGGAATTGGTGCTGGGGCCAACGTCCTGACTTTC.

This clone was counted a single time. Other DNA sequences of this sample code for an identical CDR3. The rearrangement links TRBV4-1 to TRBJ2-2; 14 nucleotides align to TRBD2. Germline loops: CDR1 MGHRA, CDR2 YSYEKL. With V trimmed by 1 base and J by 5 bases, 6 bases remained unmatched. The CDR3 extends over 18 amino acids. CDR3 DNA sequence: TGCGCCAGCAGCCAAGGGGGACTAGCGGGAGTAGGAACCGGGGAGCTGTTTTTT. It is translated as CASSQGGLAGVGTGELFF.

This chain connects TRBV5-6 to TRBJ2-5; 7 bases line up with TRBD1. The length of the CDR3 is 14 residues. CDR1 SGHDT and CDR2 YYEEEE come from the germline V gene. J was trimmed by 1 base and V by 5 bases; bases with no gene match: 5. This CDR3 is CASRSGQLQETQYF. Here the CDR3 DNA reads TGTGCCAGCAGATCGGGACAGCTCCAAGAGACCCAGTACTTC.

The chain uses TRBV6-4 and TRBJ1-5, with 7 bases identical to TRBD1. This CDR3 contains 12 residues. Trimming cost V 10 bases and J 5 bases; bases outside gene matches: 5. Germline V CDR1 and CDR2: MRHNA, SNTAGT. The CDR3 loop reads CAMTGYYQPQHF. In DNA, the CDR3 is TGTGCCATGACAGGGTACTATCAGCCCCAGCATTTT.

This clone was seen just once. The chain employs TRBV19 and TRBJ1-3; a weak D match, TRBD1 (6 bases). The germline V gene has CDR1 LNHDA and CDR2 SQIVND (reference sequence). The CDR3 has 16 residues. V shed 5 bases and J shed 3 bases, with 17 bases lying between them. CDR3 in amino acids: CASSSTDRNIGNTIYF. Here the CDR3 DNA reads TGTGCCAGTAGTTCAACTGACAGGAATATTGGAAACACCATATATTTT.

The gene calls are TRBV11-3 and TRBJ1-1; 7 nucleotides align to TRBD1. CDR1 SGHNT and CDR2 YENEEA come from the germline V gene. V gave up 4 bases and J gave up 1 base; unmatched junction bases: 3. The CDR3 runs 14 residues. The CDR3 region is CASSSRQGNTEAFF. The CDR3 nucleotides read TGTGCCAGCAGCTCCCGACAGGGGAACACTGAAGCTTTCTTT.

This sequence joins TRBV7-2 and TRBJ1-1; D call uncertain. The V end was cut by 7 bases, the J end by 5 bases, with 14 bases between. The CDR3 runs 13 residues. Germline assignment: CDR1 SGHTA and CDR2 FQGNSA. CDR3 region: CASKYLRETEAFF. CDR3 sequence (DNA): TGTGCCAGCAAGTACCTACGAGAGACTGAAGCTTTCTTT.

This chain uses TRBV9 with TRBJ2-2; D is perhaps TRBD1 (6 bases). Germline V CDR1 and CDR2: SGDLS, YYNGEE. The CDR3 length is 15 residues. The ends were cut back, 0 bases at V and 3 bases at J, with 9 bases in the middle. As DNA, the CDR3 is TGTGCCAGCAGCGTAGGCCCAGGGGACACCGGGGAGCTGTTTTTT. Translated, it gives CASSVGPGDTGELFF.

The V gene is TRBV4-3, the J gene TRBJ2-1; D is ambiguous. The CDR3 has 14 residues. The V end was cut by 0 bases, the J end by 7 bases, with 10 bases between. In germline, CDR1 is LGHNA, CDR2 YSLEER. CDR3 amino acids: CASSQERHVNEQFF. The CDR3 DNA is TGCGCCAGCAGCCAAGAGCGGCATGTGAATGAGCAGTTCTTC.

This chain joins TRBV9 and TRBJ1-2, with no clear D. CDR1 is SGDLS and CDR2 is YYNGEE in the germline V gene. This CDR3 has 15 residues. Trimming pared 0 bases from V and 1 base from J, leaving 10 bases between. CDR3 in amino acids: CASSVGGYSNYGYTF. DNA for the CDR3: TGTGCCAGCAGCGTAGGCGGGTATAGTAACTATGGCTACACCTTC.

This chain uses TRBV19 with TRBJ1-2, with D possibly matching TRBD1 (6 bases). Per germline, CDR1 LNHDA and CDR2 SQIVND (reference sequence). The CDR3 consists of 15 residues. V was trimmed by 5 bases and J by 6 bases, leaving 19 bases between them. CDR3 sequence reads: CASSPGEIPFHGYTF. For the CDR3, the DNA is TGTGCCAGTAGTCCAGGGGAAATACCCTTCCATGGCTACACCTTC. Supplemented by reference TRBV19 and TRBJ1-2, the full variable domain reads DGGITQSPKYLFRKEGQNVTLSCEQNLNHDAMYWYRQDPGQGLRLIYYSQIVNDFQKGDIAEGYSVSREKKESFPLTVTSAQKNPTAFYLCASSPGEIPFHGYTFGSGTRLTVV.